This is a list of T cell receptor beta chains from one sample in a study of T cell responses to AZD1222 COVID-19 vaccine. Measured with immunoSEQ multiplex PCR; TCRdb has only the in-frame clones, and not every one. The sample lists 90,000 to 110,000 clones; 87% were seen once. Sample: peripheral blood, taken on day 0 of AZD1222 vaccination. These receptor sequences come from an adult in good health. Each CDR3 is given without its conserved first and last residue. Each record gives: V gene, CDR3 protein.

>TRBV6-5
ASSASGGRGEQY
>TRBV4-3
ASSQDLGQSYQPQH
>TRBV6-2/TRBV6-3
ASSLQETANYGYT
>TRBV5-1
ASSLRQSNTGELF
>TRBV11-2
ASSLTLNTEAF
>TRBV20-1
SASTRTGEKLF
>TRBV19
ASSSGTGFTEAF
>TRBV7-6
ASSATSIYEQY
>TRBV30
AWSLQGEAYGYT
>TRBV4-3
ASSQRGGSYNSPLH
>TRBV6-2/TRBV6-3
ASSRGSLEGKTQY
>TRBV5-4
ASSLVEGGLNTGELF
>TRBV30
AWVVLGGSGYT
>TRBV5-1
ASSLAVWGLGGEQY
>TRBV19
ASSTGGLNTEAF
>TRBV27
ASSPRDRGRYGYT
>TRBV18
ASSPPGAYEQF
>TRBV6-5
ASAKEAHYGYT
>TRBV5-1
ASSSSGGWDGNTIY
>TRBV7-9
ASGGRAKYEQY
>TRBV2
ASSERDRGLYGYT
>TRBV11-3
ASSLSDSNTGELF
>TRBV6-2/TRBV6-3
ASSYSGGSAEAF
>TRBV27
ASSLYPGAHEQY
>TRBV5-8
ASSPGQGYNQPQH
>TRBV28
ASSLWGYGYT
>TRBV18
ASSPGVTEAF
>TRBV9
ASSVGGEYTEAF
>TRBV10-2
ASSERLTGVYGYT
>TRBV3-1/TRBV3-2
ASSQAYGQKGGSPLH
>TRBV19
ASSTLNQGPAGNTIY
>TRBV19
ASSIDRGVTEAF
>TRBV28
ASSHDGYT
>TRBV9
ASSPEGYGYT
>TRBV7-2
ASSLAGQFLAYEQY
>TRBV6-5
ASSRAGGPYEQY
>TRBV7-9
ASSLASVGEAF
>TRBV18
ASSPRSGTGNEQY
>TRBV24-1
ATRDLFTDTQY
>TRBV14
ASSPRVEGVWETQY
>TRBV6-6
AIRDRNQPQH
>TRBV30
AWSVDGGRVPQH
>TRBV28
ATTALTGNYGYT
>TRBV10-3
AISESWGGHYGYT
>TRBV11-2
ASSLGVTGVANIQY
>TRBV5-1
ASSPSGTGAF